Each of the 17 T cell receptor beta chains below was sequenced from the same sample in a study of T cell responses to AZD1222 COVID-19 vaccine. The protocol was immunoSEQ multiplex PCR, while the TCRdb copy is restricted to in-frame clones and leaves out a portion. Of more than 95,000 clones in the sample, about nine tenths were seen once. The sequenced sample was peripheral blood, obtained on day 0 of AZD1222 vaccination. Every receptor here comes from an adult in good health.

The genes are TRBV19 and TRBJ1-4; D is ambiguous. V lost 4 bases and J lost 5, with 14 bases in between. The CDR3 runs 15 residues. Germline lookup yields CDR1 LNHDA and CDR2 SQIVND (reference sequence). This CDR3 is CASSSSRRFNEKLFF. CDR3 DNA: TGTGCCAGTAGTAGTTCCAGGAGGTTCAATGAAAAACTGTTTTTT.

CDR3 bases: TGTGCCACCAGTGACCCCCGTACAGATACGCAGTATTTT. This codes for CATSDPRTDTQYF. This rearrangement joins TRBV24-1 to TRBJ2-3; D is undetermined. The V and J ends lost 4 bases and 3 bases respectively, with 7 bases between them. The germline CDR1 and CDR2 sequences are KGHDR and SFDVKD. The CDR3 extends over 13 amino acids.

The chain carries TRBV28 and TRBJ1-4; unclear D gene. Trimming cost V 5 bases and J 7 bases, with 17 bases left between them. This CDR3 is 15 amino acids long. Germline CDR1 reads MDHEN; CDR2 reads SYDVKM. CDR3: CASSTYKARAEKLFF. For the CDR3, the DNA is TGTGCCAGCAGTACCTACAAGGCTAGAGCTGAAAAACTGTTTTTT.

The chain uses TRBV28 and TRBJ2-7; D unclear. The CDR3 is made up of 12 amino acids. CDR1 and CDR2 from the germline V gene are MDHEN and SYDVKM. Trimming left V 5 bases short and J 4 bases short, with 9 bases between. The CDR3 is CASSMSSYEQYF. CDR3 coding DNA: TGTGCCAGCAGTATGTCCAGTTACGAGCAGTACTTC. The variable domain in full, with the rest retrieved from reference TRBV28 and TRBJ2-7, is DVKVTQSSRYLVKRTGEKVFLECVQDMDHENMFWYRQDPGLGLRLIYFSYDVKMKEKGDIPEGYSVSREKKERFSLILESASTNQTSMYLCASSMSSYEQYFGPGTRLTVT.

This CDR3 is CASQTRGQGAETQYF. DNA of the CDR3: TGTGCCAGTCAAACCAGGGGGCAGGGGGCAGAGACCCAGTACTTC. The V call is TRBV28, the J call TRBJ2-5; 8 bases fit TRBD1. The junction had 13 bases not matched to a gene; V was cut back by 9 bases and J by 4 bases. CDR1 and CDR2 (germline): MDHEN, SYDVKM. This CDR3 contains 15 residues.

V usage is TRBV9 and J usage is TRBJ2-1; D unclear. V was shortened by 4 bases and J by 0 bases, with 11 bases between the two germline ends. This CDR3 contains 15 residues. Germline loops: CDR1 SGDLS, CDR2 YYNGEE. The CDR3 is CASSHLPGSYNEQFF. The CDR3 DNA sequence: TGTGCCAGCAGCCACCTTCCTGGCTCCTACAATGAGCAGTTCTTC.

The V and J genes are TRBV5-8 and TRBJ1-1; D gene ambiguous. V shed 5 bases and J shed 1 base, with 12 bases lying between them. Germline V gene sequence: CDR1 SGHTS, CDR2 YDEGEE. The CDR3 has 14 amino acids. The chain's CDR3 is CASRNTLWNTEAFF. In nucleotides, the CDR3 is TGTGCCAGCAGGAACACCCTCTGGAACACTGAAGCTTTCTTT.

V gene TRBV24-1 combines with J gene TRBJ1-1; D is undetermined. This CDR3 is built from 12 residues. The germline V gene encodes CDR1 KGHDR and CDR2 SFDVKD. V was clipped by 4 bases and J by 11 bases, with 13 bases between them. The CDR3 loop is CATSDPSRGAFF. The CDR3 DNA reads TGTGCCACCAGTGACCCAAGTAGAGGGGCTTTCTTT.

This chain links TRBV6-6 with TRBJ1-5, with D unclear. Deletions cut 0 bases from V and 6 bases from J, with 3 bases between. In germline, CDR1 is MNHNY, CDR2 SVGAGI (reference sequence). This CDR3 region has 12 residues. The CDR3 nucleotides read TGTGCCAGCAGTTACTCGAGTCAGCCCCAGCATTTT. It yields the protein CASSYSSQPQHF.

The chain links TRBV21-1 to TRBJ2-2. TRBV21-1 is a pseudogene locus. The CDR3 covers 14 residues. The CDR3: CASSGGANTGELFF. CDR3 nucleotide sequence: TGTGCCAGCAGCGGGGGAGCGAACACCGGGGAGCTGTTTTTT.

V and J are TRBV4-2 and TRBJ2-2; D is undetermined. The V end was cut by 8 bases, the J end by 1 base, with 11 bases between. This CDR3 has 14 amino acids. CDR1 and CDR2 from the germline V gene are LGHNA and YNFKEQ. The CDR3 DNA is TGTGCCAGCGGCGCGTCAGGGAACACCGGGGAGCTGTTTTTT. Its protein product is CASGASGNTGELFF.

The chain combines TRBV19 with TRBJ1-5, with D possibly matching TRBD1 (6 bases). The CDR3 contains 13 residues. Trimming removed 3 bases at V and 9 bases at J, with 12 bases between. Germline V gene sequence: CDR1 LNHDA, CDR2 SQIVND (reference sequence). The CDR3: CASSMKGGRPQHF. DNA of the CDR3: TGTGCCAGTAGTATGAAGGGGGGAAGGCCCCAGCATTTT.

Comments on this clone: Within the sample, other DNA sequences also encode this same CDR3. V usage is TRBV9 and J usage is TRBJ2-1; TRBD2 matches 8 bases. Germline V CDR1 and CDR2: SGDLS, YYNGEE. V gave up 0 bases and J gave up 4 bases; unmatched junction bases: 3. The CDR3 runs to 15 residues. This CDR3 reads CASSVDSGNYNEQFF. As DNA, the CDR3 is TGTGCCAGCAGCGTAGATAGCGGGAATTACAATGAGCAGTTCTTC.

This chain links TRBV7-9 with TRBJ1-1; possible D gene TRBD1, 5 bases. V lost 5 bases, J lost 2 bases, and 21 bases lay in between. Germline lookup yields CDR1 SEHNR and CDR2 FQNEAQ (reference sequence). This CDR3 spans 17 amino acids. In DNA, the CDR3 is TGTGCCAGCAGCAATCGGGACGATCCACGATCAAACACTGAAGCTTTCTTT. Translated, it gives CASSNRDDPRSNTEAFF.

The V and J genes are TRBV7-9 and TRBJ1-2, with D possibly matching TRBD1 (6 bases). The CDR3 is 13 residues long. The germline V gene encodes CDR1 SEHNR and CDR2 FQNEAQ (reference sequence). The V end was cut by 1 base, the J end by 8 bases, with 11 bases between. The CDR3 region is CASSLGRGRGYTF. The CDR3 DNA is TGTGCCAGCAGCTTAGGCCGGGGGCGAGGCTACACCTTC.

The V and J genes are TRBV10-3 and TRBJ2-2; the D is unclear. This CDR3 has 13 residues. Germline V gives CDR1 ENHRY, CDR2 SYGVKD. V was pared by 4 bases and J by 3 bases, with 6 bases between. CDR3 nucleotide sequence: TGTGCCATCAGTGGGGCAGACACCGGGGAGCTGTTTTTT. Amino acids: CAISGADTGELFF.

V and J are TRBV19 and TRBJ2-2; no reliable D call. Germline V gene lookup returns CDR1 LNHDA and CDR2 SQIVND (reference sequence). V lost 3 bases, J lost 8 bases, and 7 bases lay in between. This CDR3 has 12 amino acids. The CDR3 DNA follows: TGTGCCAGTAGTATCTCCCGGGGGGAGCTGTTTTTT. Its translation: CASSISRGELFF.